This T cell receptor beta chain was recorded in a study of glioma-infiltrating T cells after dendritic cell vaccination. Study in general: At biweekly intervals, patients got three intradermal dendritic cell vaccine injections.

The V gene's germline CDR1 is MNHEY and CDR2 SMNVEV (reference sequence). The CDR3 runs to 14 residues. V trimming: 3 bases; J trimming: 6 bases; junction bases outside the gene matches: 5. Patients had residual fresh-frozen tumor tissue and more than two years of survival data. The primer mix had 60 V beta and 13 J beta primers. Libraries were prepared by immunoSEQ multiplex PCR; TCRdb keeps only in-frame clonotypes and omits some of them. The sample shows about 92,000 clones, approximately 90% of them seen only once. The chain has TRBV27 and TRBJ2-7; TRBD1 matches at 10 bases. The TCR comes from a human donor with glioblastoma. Material: blood, obtained before dendritic cell vaccination. The CDR3 nucleotides are TGTGCCAGCAGTTTGCGGACAGGGGGAGGCGAGCAGTACTTC. Amino acids: CASSLRTGGGEQYF.